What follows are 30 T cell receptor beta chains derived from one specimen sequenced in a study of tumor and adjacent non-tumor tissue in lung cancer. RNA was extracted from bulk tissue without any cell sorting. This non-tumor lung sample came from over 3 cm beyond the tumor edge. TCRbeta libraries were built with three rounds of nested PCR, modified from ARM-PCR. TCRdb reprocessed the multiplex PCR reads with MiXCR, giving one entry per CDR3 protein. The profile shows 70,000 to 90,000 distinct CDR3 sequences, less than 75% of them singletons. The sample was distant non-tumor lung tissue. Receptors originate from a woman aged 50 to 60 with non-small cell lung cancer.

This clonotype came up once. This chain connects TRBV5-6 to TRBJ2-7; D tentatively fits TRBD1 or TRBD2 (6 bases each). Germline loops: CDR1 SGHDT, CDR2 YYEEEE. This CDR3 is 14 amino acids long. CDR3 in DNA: TGTGCCAGCAGCTTGGCGGGGGCCCCCTACGAGCAGTTCGTC. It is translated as CASSLAGAPYEQFV.

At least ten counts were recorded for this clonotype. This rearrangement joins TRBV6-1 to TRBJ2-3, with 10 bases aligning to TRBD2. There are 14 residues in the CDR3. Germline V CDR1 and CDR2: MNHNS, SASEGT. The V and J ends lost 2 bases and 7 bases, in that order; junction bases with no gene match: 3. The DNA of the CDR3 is TGTGCCAGCAGTGAAATAACTAGCGGGAATACGCAGTATTTT. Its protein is CASSEITSGNTQYF.

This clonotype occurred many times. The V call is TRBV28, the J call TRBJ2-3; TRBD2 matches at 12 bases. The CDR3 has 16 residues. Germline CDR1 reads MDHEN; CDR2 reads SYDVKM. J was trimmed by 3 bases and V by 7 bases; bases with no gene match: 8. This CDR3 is CASNLILAGGTDTQYF. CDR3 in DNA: TGTGCCAGCAACCTGATCCTAGCGGGAGGGACAGATACGCAGTATTTT. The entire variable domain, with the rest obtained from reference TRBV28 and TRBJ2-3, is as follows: DVKVTQSSRYLVKRTGEKVFLECVQDMDHENMFWYRQDPGLGLRLIYFSYDVKMKEKGDIPEGYSVSREKKERFSLILESASTNQTSMYLCASNLILAGGTDTQYFGPGTRLTVL.

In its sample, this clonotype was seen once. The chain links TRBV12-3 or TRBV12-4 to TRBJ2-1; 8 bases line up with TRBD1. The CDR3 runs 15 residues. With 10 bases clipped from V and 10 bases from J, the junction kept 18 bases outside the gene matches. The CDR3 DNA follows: TGTGCCACCACCACCTTGGGACAGGCAAGCAACGAGCAGTTCTTC. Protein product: CATTTLGQASNEQFF.

The CDR3 sequence: CASSLDIVEGTEAFF. CDR3 in DNA: TGTGCCAGCAGCTTAGACATAGTGGAAGGGACTGAAGCTTTCTTT. This chain links TRBV7-6 with TRBJ1-1; D uncertain. This CDR3 contains 15 residues. Trimming stripped 1 base from V and 5 bases from J, with 14 bases between. The germline V gene encodes CDR1 SGHVS and CDR2 FNYEAQ.

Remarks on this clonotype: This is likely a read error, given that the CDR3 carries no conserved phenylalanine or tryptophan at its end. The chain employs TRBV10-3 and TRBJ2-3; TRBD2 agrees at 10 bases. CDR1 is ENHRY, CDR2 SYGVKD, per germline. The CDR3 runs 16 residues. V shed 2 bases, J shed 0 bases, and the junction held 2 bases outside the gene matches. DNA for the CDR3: TGTGCCATCAGTGAGCCTAGCGGGGGTAGCACAGATACGCAGTATTTA. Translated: CAISEPSGGSTDTQYL.

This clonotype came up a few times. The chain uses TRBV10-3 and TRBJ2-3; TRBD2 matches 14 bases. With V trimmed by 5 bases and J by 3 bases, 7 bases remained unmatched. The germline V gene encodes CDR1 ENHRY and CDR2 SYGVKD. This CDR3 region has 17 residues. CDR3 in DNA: TGTGCCATCAGTCCAGGACTAGCGGGAGGAGAGACAGATACGCAGTATTTT. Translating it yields CAISPGLAGGETDTQYF.

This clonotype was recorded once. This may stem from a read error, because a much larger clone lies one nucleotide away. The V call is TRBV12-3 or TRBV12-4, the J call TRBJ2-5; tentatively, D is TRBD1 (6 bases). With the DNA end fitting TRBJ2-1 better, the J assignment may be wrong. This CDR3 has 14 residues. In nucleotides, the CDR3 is TGTGCCAGCAGTTTTTCGGGACACCAAGAGACCCAGTTCTTC. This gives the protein CASSFSGHQETQFF.

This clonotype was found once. The CDR3 loop reads CASSLAGGSRVQYF. The CDR3 DNA reads TGTGCCAGCAGTCTTGCCGGCGGGAGTCGCGTGCAGTACTTC. The chain has TRBV6-2 or TRBV6-3 and TRBJ2-7; 7 bases match TRBD2. Germline assignment: CDR1 MNHEY and CDR2 SVGEGT. The trim removed 5 bases at V and 9 bases at J, leaving 13 bases unmatched. The CDR3 is made up of 14 amino acids.

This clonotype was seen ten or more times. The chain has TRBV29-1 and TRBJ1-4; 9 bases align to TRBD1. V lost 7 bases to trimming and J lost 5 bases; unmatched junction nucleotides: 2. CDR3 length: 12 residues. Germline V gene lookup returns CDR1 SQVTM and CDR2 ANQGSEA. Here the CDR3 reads CSAGQGNEKLFF. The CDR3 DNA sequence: TGCAGCGCGGGACAGGGAAATGAAAAACTGTTTTTT.

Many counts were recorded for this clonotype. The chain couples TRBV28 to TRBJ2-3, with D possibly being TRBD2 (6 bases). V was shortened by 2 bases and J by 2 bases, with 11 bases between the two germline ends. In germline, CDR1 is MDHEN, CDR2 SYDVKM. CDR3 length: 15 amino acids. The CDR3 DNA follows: TGTGCCAGCAGTTTACCTAGCGCCCTCACAGATACGCAGTATTTT. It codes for CASSLPSALTDTQYF.

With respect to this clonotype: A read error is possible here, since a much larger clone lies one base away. The CDR3 DNA reads TGCAGTGTTGTGGGACTAGCGGGAGGCTCCTACGAGCAGTACTTC. Protein sequence: CSVVGLAGGSYEQYF. V usage is TRBV20-1 and J usage is TRBJ2-7, with 15 bases matching TRBD2. The J segment lost 0 bases and the V segment lost 7 bases, leaving 4 bases of the junction unmatched. The CDR3 has 15 amino acids. Germline-derived CDR1 and CDR2 are DFQATT and SNEGSKA (reference sequence).

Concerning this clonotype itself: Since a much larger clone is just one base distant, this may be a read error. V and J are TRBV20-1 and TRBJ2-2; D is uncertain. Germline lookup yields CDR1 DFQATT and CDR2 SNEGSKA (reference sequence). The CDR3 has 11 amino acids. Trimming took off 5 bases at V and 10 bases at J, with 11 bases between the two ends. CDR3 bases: TGCAGTGCTTATAGGGCCGAGGAGCTGTTTTTT. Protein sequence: CSAYRAEELFF.

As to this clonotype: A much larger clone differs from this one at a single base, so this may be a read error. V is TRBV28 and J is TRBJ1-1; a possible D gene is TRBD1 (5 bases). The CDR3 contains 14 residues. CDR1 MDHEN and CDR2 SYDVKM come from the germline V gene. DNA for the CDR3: TGTGCCAGCAGTTTGCGACAGAAGAACACTGAAACTTTCTTT. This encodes CASSLRQKNTETFF.

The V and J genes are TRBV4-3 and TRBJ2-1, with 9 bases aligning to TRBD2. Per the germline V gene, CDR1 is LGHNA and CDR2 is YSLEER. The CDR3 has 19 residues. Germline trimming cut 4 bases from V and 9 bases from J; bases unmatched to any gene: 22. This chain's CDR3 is CASSRALPRTSGAGGEQFF. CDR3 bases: TGCGCCAGCAGCCGAGCCCTCCCCCGAACTAGCGGAGCGGGGGGTGAGCAGTTCTTC.

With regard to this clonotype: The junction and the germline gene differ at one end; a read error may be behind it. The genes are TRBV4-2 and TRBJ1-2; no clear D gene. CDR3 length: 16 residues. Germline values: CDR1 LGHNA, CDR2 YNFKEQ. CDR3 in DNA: TGTGCCAGCATCCAAGAAATTAATCAAGCTAACTATGGTTACACCTTC. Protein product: CASIQEINQANYGYTF.

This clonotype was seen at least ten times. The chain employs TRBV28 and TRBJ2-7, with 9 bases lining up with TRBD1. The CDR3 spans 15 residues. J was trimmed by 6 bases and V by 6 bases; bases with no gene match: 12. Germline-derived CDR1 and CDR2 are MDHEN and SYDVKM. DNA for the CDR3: TGTGCCAGCAGATTAATGACACCGGGACAGGGCGAGCAGTACTTC. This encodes CASRLMTPGQGEQYF.

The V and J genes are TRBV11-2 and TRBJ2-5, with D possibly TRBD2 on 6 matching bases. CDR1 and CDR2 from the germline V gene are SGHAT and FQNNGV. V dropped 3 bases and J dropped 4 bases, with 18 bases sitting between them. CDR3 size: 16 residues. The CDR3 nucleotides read TGTGCCAGCAGCTTCGAGTCCGCGGCGGGGATAGAGACCCAGTACTTC. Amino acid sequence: CASSFESAAGIETQYF.

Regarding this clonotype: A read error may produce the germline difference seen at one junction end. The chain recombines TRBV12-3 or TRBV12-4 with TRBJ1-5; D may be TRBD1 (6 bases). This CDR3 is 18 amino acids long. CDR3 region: CACRLVGGARFSNQPQHF. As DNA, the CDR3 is TGTGCCTGCAGATTAGTTGGGGGGGCCCGGTTTAGCAATCAGCCCCAGCATTTT.

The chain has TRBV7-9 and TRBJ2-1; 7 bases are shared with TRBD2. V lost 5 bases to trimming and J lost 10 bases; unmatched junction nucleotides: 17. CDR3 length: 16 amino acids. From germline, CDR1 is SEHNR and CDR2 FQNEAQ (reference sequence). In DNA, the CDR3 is TGTGCCAGCAGCCCGCGTCCGGGACTAAGGTCTCTGGAGCAGTTCTTC. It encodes CASSPRPGLRSLEQFF.

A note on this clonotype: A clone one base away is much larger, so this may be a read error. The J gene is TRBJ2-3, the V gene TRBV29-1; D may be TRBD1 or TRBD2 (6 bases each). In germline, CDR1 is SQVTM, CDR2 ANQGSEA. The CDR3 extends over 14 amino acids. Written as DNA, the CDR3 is TGCAACGCCCGGGGGCATAGGGGCACAGATACGCAGTATTTT. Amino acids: CNARGHRGTDTQYF.

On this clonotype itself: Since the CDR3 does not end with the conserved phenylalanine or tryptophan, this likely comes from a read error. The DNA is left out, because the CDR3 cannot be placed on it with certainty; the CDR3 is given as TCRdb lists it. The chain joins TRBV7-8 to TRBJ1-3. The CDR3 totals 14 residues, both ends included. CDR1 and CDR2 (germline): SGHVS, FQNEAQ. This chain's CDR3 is CASSPYSSGNTVYI.

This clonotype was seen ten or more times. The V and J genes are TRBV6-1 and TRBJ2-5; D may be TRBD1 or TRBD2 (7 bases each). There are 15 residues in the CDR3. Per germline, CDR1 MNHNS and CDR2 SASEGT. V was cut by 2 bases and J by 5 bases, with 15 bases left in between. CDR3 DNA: TGTGCCAGCAGTGAACAGGCAGGGGGGGGGGAGACCCAGTACTTC. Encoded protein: CASSEQAGGGETQYF.

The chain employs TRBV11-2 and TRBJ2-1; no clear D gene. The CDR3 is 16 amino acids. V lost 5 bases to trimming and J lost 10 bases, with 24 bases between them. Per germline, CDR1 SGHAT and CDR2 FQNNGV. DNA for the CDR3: TGTGCCAGCAGCCCACGCTCATGGGCCTCGCTGAGGGAGCAGTTCTTC. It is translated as CASSPRSWASLREQFF.

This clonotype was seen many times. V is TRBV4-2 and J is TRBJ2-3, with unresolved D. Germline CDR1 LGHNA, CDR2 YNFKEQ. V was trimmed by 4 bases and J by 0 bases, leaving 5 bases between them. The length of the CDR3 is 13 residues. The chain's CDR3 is CASSLQSTDTQYF. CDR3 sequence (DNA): TGTGCCAGCAGCCTGCAGAGCACAGATACGCAGTATTTT.

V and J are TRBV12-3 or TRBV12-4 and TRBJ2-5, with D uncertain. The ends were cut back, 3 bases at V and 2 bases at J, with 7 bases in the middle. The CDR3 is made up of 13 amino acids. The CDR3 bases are TGTGCCAGCAGTTTGAACCCGCAAGAGACCCAGTACTTC. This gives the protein CASSLNPQETQYF.

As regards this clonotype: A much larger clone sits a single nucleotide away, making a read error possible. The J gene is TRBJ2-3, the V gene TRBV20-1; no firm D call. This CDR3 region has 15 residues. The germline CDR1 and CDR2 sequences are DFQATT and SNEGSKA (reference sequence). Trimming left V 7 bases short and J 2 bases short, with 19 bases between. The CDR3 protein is CSVSVTTRSTDTQYF. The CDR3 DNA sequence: TGCAGTGTTAGTGTGACAACCCGGTCCACAGATACGCAGTATTTT.

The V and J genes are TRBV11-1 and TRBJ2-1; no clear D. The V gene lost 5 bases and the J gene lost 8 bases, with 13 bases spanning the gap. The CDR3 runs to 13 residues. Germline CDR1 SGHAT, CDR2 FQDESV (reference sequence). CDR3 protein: CASSIPPQHEQFF. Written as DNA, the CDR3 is TGTGCCAGCAGCATACCTCCGCAGCATGAGCAGTTCTTC.

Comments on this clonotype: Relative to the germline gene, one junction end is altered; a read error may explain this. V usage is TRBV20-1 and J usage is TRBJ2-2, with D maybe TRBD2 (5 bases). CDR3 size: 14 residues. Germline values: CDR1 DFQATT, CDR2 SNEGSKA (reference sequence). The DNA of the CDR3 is TGCAGTGCTGAAGCCCGGACCGGTTCCGGGGAGCTTTCTTTT. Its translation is CSAEARTGSGELSF.

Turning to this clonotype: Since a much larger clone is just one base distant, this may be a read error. Here the CDR3 reads CASSLRSHQPQHF. The CDR3, as DNA: TGTGCCAGCAGTCTACGTAGCCATCAGCCCCAGCATTTT. The chain couples TRBV12-3 or TRBV12-4 to TRBJ1-5; D gene ambiguous. CDR3 length: 13 amino acids.